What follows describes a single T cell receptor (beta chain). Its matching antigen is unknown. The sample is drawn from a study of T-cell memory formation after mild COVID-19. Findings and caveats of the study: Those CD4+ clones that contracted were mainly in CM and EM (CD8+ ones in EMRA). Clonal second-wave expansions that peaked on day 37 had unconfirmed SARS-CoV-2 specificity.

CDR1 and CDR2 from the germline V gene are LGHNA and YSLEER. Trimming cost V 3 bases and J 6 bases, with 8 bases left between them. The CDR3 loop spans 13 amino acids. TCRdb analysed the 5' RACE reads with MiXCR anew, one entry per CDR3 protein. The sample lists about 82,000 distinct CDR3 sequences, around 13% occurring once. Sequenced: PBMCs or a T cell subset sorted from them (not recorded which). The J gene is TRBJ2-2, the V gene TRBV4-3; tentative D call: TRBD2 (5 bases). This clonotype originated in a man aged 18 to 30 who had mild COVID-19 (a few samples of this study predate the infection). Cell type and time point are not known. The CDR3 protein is CASSHSSSGELFF. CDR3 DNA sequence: TGCGCCAGCAGCCATTCTAGCTCCGGGGAGCTGTTTTTT.